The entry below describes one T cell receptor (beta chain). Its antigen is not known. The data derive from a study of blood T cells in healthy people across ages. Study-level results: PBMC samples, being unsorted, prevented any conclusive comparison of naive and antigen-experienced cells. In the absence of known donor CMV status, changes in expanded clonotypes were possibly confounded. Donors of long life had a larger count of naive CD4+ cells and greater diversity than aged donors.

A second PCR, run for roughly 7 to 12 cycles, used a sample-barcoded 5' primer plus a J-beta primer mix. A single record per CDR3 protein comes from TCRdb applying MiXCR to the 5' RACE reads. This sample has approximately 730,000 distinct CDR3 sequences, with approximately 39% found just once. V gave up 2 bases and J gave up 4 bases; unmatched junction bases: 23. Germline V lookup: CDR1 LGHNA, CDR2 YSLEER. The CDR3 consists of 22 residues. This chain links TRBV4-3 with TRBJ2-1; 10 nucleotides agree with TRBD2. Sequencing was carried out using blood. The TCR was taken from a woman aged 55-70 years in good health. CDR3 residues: CASSQRAGLAAQEPLTYNEQFF. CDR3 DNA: TGCGCCAGCAGCCAAAGGGCTGGACTAGCGGCCCAGGAACCTCTTACATACAATGAGCAGTTCTTC.